These 3 T cell receptor beta chains came from one sample sequenced in a study of T cell repertoires in cytomegalovirus infection. TCRdb re-derived calls from the reads in MiXCR, one entry per CDR3 protein. Of about 260,000 distinct CDR3 sequences listed, less than 9.5% are singletons. The specimen sequenced was PBMCs. Receptors originate from a human donor in good health (CMV status not recorded). Some clones in this sample may be carry-over from other donors' samples.

The table lists this clonotype with many counts. The chain uses TRBV7-9 and TRBJ1-2; D might be TRBD1 (5 bases). This CDR3 comprises 14 residues. The germline CDR1 and CDR2 sequences are SEHNR and FQNEAQ (reference sequence). V dropped 6 bases and J dropped 2 bases, with 13 bases sitting between them. In nucleotides, the CDR3 is TGTGCCAGCAGTATCGACCGGGACAACTATGGCTACACCTTC. It encodes CASSIDRDNYGYTF.

This clonotype was counted at least ten times. This chain joins TRBV7-2 and TRBJ2-7; 11 positions match TRBD2. The CDR3 covers 17 residues. V trimming: 5 bases; J trimming: 7 bases; junction bases outside the gene matches: 16. Germline V gene lookup returns CDR1 SGHTA and CDR2 FQGNSA. The CDR3 reads CASSPTGTSGRFGEQYF. CDR3 nucleotides: TGTGCCAGCAGCCCAACCGGGACTAGCGGAAGATTTGGGGAGCAGTACTTC.

In this sample, this clonotype turned up many times. The rearrangement uses TRBV7-2 and TRBJ1-6; D call uncertain. CDR1 is SGHTA, CDR2 FQGNSA, per germline. The V gene lost 0 bases and the J gene lost 8 bases, with 11 bases spanning the gap. There are 15 residues in the CDR3. CDR3 protein: CASSLAAQNHSPLHF. CDR3 DNA: TGTGCCAGCAGCTTAGCCGCGCAAAACCATTCACCCCTCCACTTT.